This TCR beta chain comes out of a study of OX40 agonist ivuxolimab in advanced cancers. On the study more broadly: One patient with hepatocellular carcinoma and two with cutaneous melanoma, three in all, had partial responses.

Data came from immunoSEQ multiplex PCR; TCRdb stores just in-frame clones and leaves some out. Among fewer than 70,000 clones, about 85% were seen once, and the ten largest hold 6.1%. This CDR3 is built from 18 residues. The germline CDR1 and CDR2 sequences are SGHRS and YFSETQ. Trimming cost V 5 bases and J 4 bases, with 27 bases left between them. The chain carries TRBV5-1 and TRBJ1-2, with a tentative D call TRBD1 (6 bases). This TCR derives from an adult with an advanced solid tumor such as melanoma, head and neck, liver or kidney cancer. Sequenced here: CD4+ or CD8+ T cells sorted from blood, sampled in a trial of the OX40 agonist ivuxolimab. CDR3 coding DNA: TGCGCCAGCAGGCTTACCTTCACCGCGGTGCAGGGGACCTATGGCTACACCTTC. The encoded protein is CASRLTFTAVQGTYGYTF. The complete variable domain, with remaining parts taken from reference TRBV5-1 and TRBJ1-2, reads KAGVTQTPRYLIKTRGQQVTLSCSPISGHRSVSWYQQTPGQGLQFLFEYFSETQRNKGNFPGRFSGRQFSNSRSEMNVSTLELGDSALYLCASRLTFTAVQGTYGYTFGSGTRLTVV.